This entry lists 15 T cell receptor beta chains sequenced from one sample in a study of neoadjuvant anti-PD-1 for oral cavity cancer. The data were produced by immunoSEQ multiplex PCR, yet TCRdb's version contains in-frame clones alone and is incomplete. The sample holds approximately 7,700 clones, around 50% seen once. This specimen consisted of tumor tissue, obtained before nivolumab (anti-PD-1) treatment. The receptors were gathered from a person aged 40-85 years with oral cavity squamous cell carcinoma.

The chain links TRBV7-9 to TRBJ1-4; D remains ambiguous. V shed 1 base and J shed 4 bases, with 10 bases lying between them. In germline, CDR1 is SEHNR, CDR2 FQNEAQ (reference sequence). The CDR3 sequence is 15 residues long. The chain's CDR3 is CASSLERGVNEKLFF. CDR3 sequence (DNA): TGTGCCAGCAGCTTAGAACGGGGAGTTAATGAAAAACTGTTTTTT.

This clone was found a few times. V usage is TRBV2 and J usage is TRBJ1-4; possible D gene TRBD1, 6 bases. The germline V and J ends were trimmed by 7 bases and 4 bases, with 19 bases remaining between them. The CDR3 has 16 residues. The germline CDR1 and CDR2 sequences are SNHLY and FYNNEI. CDR3 amino acids: CASMWQAGAHNEKLFF. The CDR3 DNA follows: TGTGCCAGCATGTGGCAGGCGGGGGCTCATAATGAAAAACTGTTTTTT.

By proportion, this clone is large. This chain uses TRBV28 with TRBJ1-5; possibly TRBD1 for D (6 bases). Germline-derived CDR1 and CDR2 are MDHEN and SYDVKM. CDR3 length: 14 residues. The ends were cut back, 3 bases at V and 5 bases at J, with 11 bases in the middle. As DNA, the CDR3 is TGTGCCAGCAGTTTTCCGGACAGATATCAGCCCCAGCATTTT. This encodes CASSFPDRYQPQHF.

The rearrangement links TRBV5-6 to TRBJ1-1, with a possible D match to TRBD1 (5 bases). CDR3 length: 15 residues. In germline, CDR1 is SGHDT, CDR2 YYEEEE. Deletions cut 0 bases from V and 0 bases from J, with 9 bases between. This CDR3 reads CASSLGGFLNTEAFF. CDR3 DNA: TGTGCCAGCAGCTTGGGGGGGTTCCTGAACACTGAAGCTTTCTTT.

The J gene is TRBJ2-5, the V gene TRBV5-6; D gene ambiguous. Germline loops: CDR1 SGHDT, CDR2 YYEEEE. V was cut by 0 bases and J by 6 bases, with 6 bases left in between. The CDR3 has 12 residues. CDR3 sequence: CASSLGLKTQYF. The CDR3, as DNA: TGTGCCAGCAGCTTGGGACTGAAGACCCAGTACTTC. Full variable domain (outside the CDR3, taken from reference TRBV5-6 and TRBJ2-5): DAGVTQSPTHLIKTRGQQVTLRCSPKSGHDTVSWYQQALGQGPQFIFQYYEEEERQRGNFPDRFSGHQFPNYSSELNVNALLLGDSALYLCASSLGLKTQYFGPGTRLLVL.

The chain recombines TRBV28 with TRBJ2-7; maybe TRBD1 (6 bases). Trimming shortened V by 9 bases and J by 2 bases, and 11 bases separated the two germline ends. CDR3 size: 12 residues. Per germline, CDR1 MDHEN and CDR2 SYDVKM. The CDR3 reads CASRTDTYEQYF. The CDR3 DNA follows: TGTGCCAGTCGGACAGATACCTACGAGCAGTACTTC.

V gene TRBV7-2 combines with J gene TRBJ2-7; D perhaps matches TRBD2 (6 bases). The length of the CDR3 is 16 residues. The germline gives CDR1 SGHTA, CDR2 FQGNSA. Trimming removed 4 bases from V and 4 bases from J, with 20 bases in between. The CDR3 DNA reads as TGTGCCAGCAGCTCCCCCCGACTTGGCGGGATATACGAGCAGTACTTC. This translates into CASSSPRLGGIYEQYF.

This clone was seen a single time. This chain uses TRBV5-5 with TRBJ2-2; D may be TRBD2 (6 bases). Germline loops: CDR1 SGHKS, CDR2 YYEKEE (reference sequence). The CDR3 covers 14 residues. With 2 bases removed from V and 4 bases from J, the gap between germline ends came to 9 bases. The CDR3 DNA follows: TGTGCCAGCAGCTTCGACGGGAGCACCGGGGAGCTGTTTTTT. Its translation: CASSFDGSTGELFF.

The chain combines TRBV28 with TRBJ2-1; tentatively, D is TRBD2 (6 bases). V lost 7 bases and J lost 0, with 13 bases in between. The CDR3 contains 15 residues. The germline gives CDR1 MDHEN, CDR2 SYDVKM. CDR3 sequence reads: CASTSGGSSYNEQFF. DNA of the CDR3: TGTGCCAGCACCTCTGGGGGGAGCTCCTACAATGAGCAGTTCTTC. Drawing the rest from reference TRBV28 and TRBJ2-1, the complete variable domain is DVKVTQSSRYLVKRTGEKVFLECVQDMDHENMFWYRQDPGLGLRLIYFSYDVKMKEKGDIPEGYSVSREKKERFSLILESASTNQTSMYLCASTSGGSSYNEQFFGPGTRLTVL.

In this sample, this clone turned up a few times. The chain is built from TRBV28 and TRBJ2-1, with 9 bases identical to TRBD2. From germline, CDR1 is MDHEN and CDR2 SYDVKM. This CDR3 region has 15 residues. Unmatched junction bases numbered 11, after V lost 8 bases and J lost 6 bases. The CDR3: CASPPSGAGGNEQFF. For the CDR3, the DNA is TGTGCCAGCCCCCCTTCCGGAGCGGGAGGCAATGAGCAGTTCTTC.

The V call is TRBV6-1, the J call TRBJ1-2, with D perhaps TRBD1 (5 bases). Trimming took 0 bases from V and 7 from J, leaving 9 bases between them. Per germline, CDR1 MNHNS and CDR2 SASEGT. The CDR3 totals 13 residues. The CDR3 sequence is CASSEAGARGYTF. The CDR3 DNA sequence: TGTGCCAGCAGTGAAGCAGGGGCGCGTGGCTACACCTTC.

This clone was found a few times. The V gene is TRBV28, the J gene TRBJ2-3; no clear D. V was trimmed by 4 bases and J by 3 bases, leaving 14 bases between them. Germline-derived CDR1 and CDR2 are MDHEN and SYDVKM. The CDR3 runs to 15 residues. The CDR3: CASSSLTFGTDTQYF. The DNA for the CDR3 is TGTGCCAGCAGTTCCCTTACCTTTGGGACAGATACGCAGTATTTT.

The V gene is TRBV29-1, the J gene TRBJ1-3; D is unclear. Between the trimmed V and J ends, which lost 7 bases and 0 bases, there was a span of 7 bases. The CDR3 spans 12 residues. Germline-derived CDR1 and CDR2 are SQVTM and ANQGSEA. CDR3 residues: CSGAASGNTIYF. In DNA, the CDR3 is TGCAGCGGTGCGGCCTCTGGAAACACCATATATTTT.

This clone was observed a single time. This sequence joins TRBV5-1 and TRBJ2-1; the D call may be TRBD1 or TRBD2 (5 bases each). The CDR3 has 15 amino acids. Germline V lookup: CDR1 SGHRS, CDR2 YFSETQ. Trimming left V 3 bases short and J 4 bases short, with 14 bases between. The CDR3 here is CASSWGSGRYNEQFF. As DNA, the CDR3 is TGCGCCAGCAGCTGGGGGAGCGGACGGTACAATGAGCAGTTCTTC.

The genes are TRBV4-2 and TRBJ2-2; D is possibly TRBD1 (5 bases). V was trimmed by 4 bases and J by 5 bases, leaving 14 bases between them. This CDR3 contains 15 residues. Looked up from germline, CDR1 is LGHNA and CDR2 is YNFKEQ. DNA for the CDR3: TGTGCCAGCAGCCTCGACAGTTCCCGGACCGGGGAGCTGTTTTTT. Translation gives CASSLDSSRTGELFF.